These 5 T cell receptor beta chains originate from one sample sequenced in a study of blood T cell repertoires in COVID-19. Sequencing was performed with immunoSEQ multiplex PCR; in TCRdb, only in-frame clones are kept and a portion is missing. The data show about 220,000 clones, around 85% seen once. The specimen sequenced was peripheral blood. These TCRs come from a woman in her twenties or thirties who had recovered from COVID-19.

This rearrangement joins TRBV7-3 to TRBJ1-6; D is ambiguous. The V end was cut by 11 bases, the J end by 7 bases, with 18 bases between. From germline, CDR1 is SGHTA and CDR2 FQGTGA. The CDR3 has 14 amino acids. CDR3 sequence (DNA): TGTGCCGCCCTATGTAGGACTCAAAATTCACCCCTCCACTTT. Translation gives CAALCRTQNSPLHF.

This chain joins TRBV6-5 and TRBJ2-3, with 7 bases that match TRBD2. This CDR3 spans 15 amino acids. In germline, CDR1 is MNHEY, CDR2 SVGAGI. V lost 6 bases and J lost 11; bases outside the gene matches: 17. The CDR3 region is CASSPASGVLGGQYF. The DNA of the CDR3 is TGTGCCAGCAGCCCCGCAAGCGGGGTTCTTGGGGGGCAGTATTTT.

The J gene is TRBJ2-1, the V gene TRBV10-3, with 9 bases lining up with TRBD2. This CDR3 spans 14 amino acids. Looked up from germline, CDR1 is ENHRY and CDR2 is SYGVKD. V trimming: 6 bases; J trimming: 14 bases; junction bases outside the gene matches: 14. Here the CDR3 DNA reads TGTGCCATCAGGGAGCGGGGGGCCTTGAAAGGGGAGTTCTTC. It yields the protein CAIRERGALKGEFF.

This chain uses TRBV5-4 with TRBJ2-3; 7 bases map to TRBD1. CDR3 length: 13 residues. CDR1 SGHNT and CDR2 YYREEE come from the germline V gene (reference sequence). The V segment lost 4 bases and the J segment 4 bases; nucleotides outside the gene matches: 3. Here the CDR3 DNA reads TGTGCCAGCAGCAGACAGGGTTCAGATACGCAGTATTTT. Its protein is CASSRQGSDTQYF.

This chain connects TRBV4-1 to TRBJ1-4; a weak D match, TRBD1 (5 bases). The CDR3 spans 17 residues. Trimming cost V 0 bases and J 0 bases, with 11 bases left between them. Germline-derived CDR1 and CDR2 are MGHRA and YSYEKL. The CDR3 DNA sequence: TGCGCCAGCAGCCAAGAACCACCAGGGTCAACTAATGAAAAACTGTTTTTT. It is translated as CASSQEPPGSTNEKLFF.